The rows below give T cell receptor beta chains drawn from one sample of a study of cytomegalovirus exposure and HLA in healthy donors. Libraries were prepared by immunoSEQ multiplex PCR; TCRdb keeps only in-frame clonotypes and omits some of them. The sample holds some 140,000 clones, 75% to 85% seen once. Material for sequencing was PBMCs. All receptors come from a man aged 30 to 39 in good health and CMV-seropositive. Each CDR3 is given with its conserved first and last residue. D genes are given only for firm matches. Clone size appears in some rows only: once, few, many, or a class for an expanded clone.

size: NA
J: TRBJ2-5
D: NA
V: TRBV7-6
DNA: TGTGCCAGCAGCCCCAGGGGAAAGGGGACCCAGTACTTC
CDR3: CASSPRGKGTQYF

size: NA
J: TRBJ1-1
D: NA
V: TRBV4-3
DNA: TGCGCCAGCAGCCAAGGGACAGAGGTTTGGACTGAAGCTTTCTTT
CDR3: CASSQGTEVWTEAFF

size: NA
J: TRBJ1-2
D: NA
V: TRBV7-8
DNA: TGTGCCAGCAGCTTAGCGGGACAAACCTATGGCTACACCTTC
CDR3: CASSLAGQTYGYTF

size: NA
J: TRBJ1-4
D: TRBD1
V: TRBV5-1
DNA: TGCGCCAGCGGCCGAGGGACAGGGAATGAAAAACTGTTTTTT
CDR3: CASGRGTGNEKLFF

size: NA
J: TRBJ2-5
D: NA
V: TRBV18
DNA: TGTGCCAGCTCACCCCTACAAGAGACCCAGTACTTC
CDR3: CASSPLQETQYF

size: once
J: TRBJ2-7
D: NA
V: TRBV11-2
DNA: TGTGCCAGCAGCTTAGATCGGGTCAGGGGCCTGGACGAGCAGTACTTC
CDR3: CASSLDRVRGLDEQYF

size: NA
J: TRBJ2-7
D: TRBD1
V: TRBV27
DNA: TGTGCCAGCAGTTTAGAAGGGGGCTTGGGGGAGCAGTACTTC
CDR3: CASSLEGGLGEQYF

size: NA
J: TRBJ2-2
D: NA
V: TRBV5-1
DNA: TGCGCCAGCAGCTTTGACATGAACACCGGGGAGCTGTTTTTT
CDR3: CASSFDMNTGELFF

size: NA
J: TRBJ2-3
D: TRBD1
V: TRBV11-2
DNA: TGTGCCAGCAGCGATTCGGGACAGGGGGTGTCCAGGAATACGCAGTATTTT
CDR3: CASSDSGQGVSRNTQYF

size: NA
J: TRBJ1-3
D: NA
V: TRBV7-9
DNA: TGTGCCAGCAGCCCTCAACCAGGGGAGAAGGGAAACACCATATATTTT
CDR3: CASSPQPGEKGNTIYF

size: NA
J: TRBJ1-5
D: TRBD1
V: TRBV5-1
DNA: TGCGCCAGCAGCTTGGCAGGACAGGGGGCAGGTCAGCCCCAGCATTTT
CDR3: CASSLAGQGAGQPQHF

size: NA
J: TRBJ2-5
D: TRBD1
V: TRBV28
DNA: TGTGCCAGCATCTTAGGCAGGGGGCTGGAGACCCAGTACTTC
CDR3: CASILGRGLETQYF

size: NA
J: TRBJ1-3
D: NA
V: TRBV7-8
DNA: TGTGCCAGCAGCCTACAGAGCTCTGGAAACACCATATATTTT
CDR3: CASSLQSSGNTIYF

size: NA
J: TRBJ2-5
D: NA
V: TRBV4-1
DNA: TGCGCCAGCAGCCAAGCCTACCAAGAGACCCAGTACTTC
CDR3: CASSQAYQETQYF

size: NA
J: TRBJ1-1
D: NA
V: TRBV29-1
DNA: TGCAGCGTTGTGCGCCCGGGTACTGAAGCTTTCTTT
CDR3: CSVVRPGTEAFF

size: NA
J: TRBJ1-3
D: TRBD1
V: TRBV5-1
DNA: TGCGCCAGCAGCCCCGGACAGGGTGGAAACACCATATATTTT
CDR3: CASSPGQGGNTIYF

size: NA
J: TRBJ2-5
D: NA
V: TRBV5-1
DNA: TGCGCCAGCAGCTTGCAGGGAGAGACCCAGTACTTC
CDR3: CASSLQGETQYF

size: NA
J: TRBJ2-7
D: NA
V: TRBV7-2
DNA: TGTGCCAGCAGGCGGGGGCTAAGCTCCTACGAGCAGTACTTC
CDR3: CASRRGLSSYEQYF